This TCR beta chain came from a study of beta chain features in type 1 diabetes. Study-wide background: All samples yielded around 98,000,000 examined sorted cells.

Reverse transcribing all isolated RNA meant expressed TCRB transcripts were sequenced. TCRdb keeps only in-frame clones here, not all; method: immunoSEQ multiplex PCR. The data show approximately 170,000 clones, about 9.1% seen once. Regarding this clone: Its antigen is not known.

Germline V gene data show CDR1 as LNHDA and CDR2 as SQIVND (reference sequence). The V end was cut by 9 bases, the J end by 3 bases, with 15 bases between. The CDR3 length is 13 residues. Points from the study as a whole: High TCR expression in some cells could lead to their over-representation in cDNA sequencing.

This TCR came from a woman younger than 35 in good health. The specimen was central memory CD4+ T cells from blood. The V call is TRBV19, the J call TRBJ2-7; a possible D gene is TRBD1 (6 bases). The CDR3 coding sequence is TGTGCCAGCACCCCGTCACAGGGCTACGAGCAGTACTTC. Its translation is CASTPSQGYEQYF.